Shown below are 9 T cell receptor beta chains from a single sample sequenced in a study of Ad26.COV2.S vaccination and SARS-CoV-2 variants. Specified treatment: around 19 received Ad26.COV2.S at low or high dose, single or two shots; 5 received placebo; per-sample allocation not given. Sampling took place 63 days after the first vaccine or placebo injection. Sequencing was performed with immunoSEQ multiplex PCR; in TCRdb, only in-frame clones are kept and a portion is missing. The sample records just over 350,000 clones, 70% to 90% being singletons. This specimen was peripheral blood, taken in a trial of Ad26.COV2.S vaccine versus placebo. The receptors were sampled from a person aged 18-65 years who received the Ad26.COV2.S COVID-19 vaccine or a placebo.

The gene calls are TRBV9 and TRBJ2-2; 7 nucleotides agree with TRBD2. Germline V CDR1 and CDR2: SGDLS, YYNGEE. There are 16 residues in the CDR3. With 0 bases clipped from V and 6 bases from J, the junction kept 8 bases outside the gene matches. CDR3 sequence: CASSVAPGEGPGELFF. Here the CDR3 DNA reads TGTGCCAGCAGCGTAGCCCCGGGGGAGGGTCCCGGGGAGCTGTTTTTT.

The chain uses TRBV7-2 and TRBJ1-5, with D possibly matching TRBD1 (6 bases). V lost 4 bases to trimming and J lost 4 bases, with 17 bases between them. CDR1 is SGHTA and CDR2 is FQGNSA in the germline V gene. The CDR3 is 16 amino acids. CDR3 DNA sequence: TGTGCCAGCAGCTCTCCCCCACAGGGAGTGAATCAGCCCCAGCATTTT. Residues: CASSSPPQGVNQPQHF. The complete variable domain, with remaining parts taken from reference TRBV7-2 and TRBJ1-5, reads GAGVSQSPSNKVTEKGKDVELRCDPISGHTALYWYRQSLGQGLEFLIYFQGNSAPDKSGLPSDRFSAERTGGSVSTLTIQRTQQEDSAVYLCASSSPPQGVNQPQHFGDGTRLSIL.

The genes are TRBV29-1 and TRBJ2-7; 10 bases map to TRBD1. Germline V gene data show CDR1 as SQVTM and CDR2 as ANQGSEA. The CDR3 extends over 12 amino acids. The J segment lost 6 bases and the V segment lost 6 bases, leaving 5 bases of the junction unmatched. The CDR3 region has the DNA TGCAGCGTCGCGACAGGGGGCGGCGAGCAGTACTTC. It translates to CSVATGGGEQYF.

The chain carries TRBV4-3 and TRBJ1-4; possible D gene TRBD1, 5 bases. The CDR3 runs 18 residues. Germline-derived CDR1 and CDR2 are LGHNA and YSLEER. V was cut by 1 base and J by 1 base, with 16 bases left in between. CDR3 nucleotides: TGCGCCAGCAGCCAAGGGGACCAACGCCGGGTAACTAATGAAAAACTGTTTTTT. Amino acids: CASSQGDQRRVTNEKLFF.

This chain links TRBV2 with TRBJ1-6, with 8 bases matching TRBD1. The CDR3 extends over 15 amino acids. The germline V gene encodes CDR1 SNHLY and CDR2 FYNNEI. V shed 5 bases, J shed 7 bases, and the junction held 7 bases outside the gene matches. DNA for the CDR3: TGTGCCAGCAGTTATCAGGGGGCGAGAAATTCACCCCTCCACTTT. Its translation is CASSYQGARNSPLHF.

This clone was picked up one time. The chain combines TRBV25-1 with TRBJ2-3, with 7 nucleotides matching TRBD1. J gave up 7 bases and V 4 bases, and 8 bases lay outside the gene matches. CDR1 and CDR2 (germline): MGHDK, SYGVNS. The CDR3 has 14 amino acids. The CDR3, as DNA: TGTGCCAGCAGTGCTTCGACAGGGATCAATACGCAGTATTTT. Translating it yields CASSASTGINTQYF. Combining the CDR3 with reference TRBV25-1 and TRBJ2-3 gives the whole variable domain EADIYQTPRYLVIGTGKKITLECSQTMGHDKMYWYQQDPGMELHLIHYSYGVNSTEKGDLSSESTVSRIRTEHFPLTLESARPSHTSQYLCASSASTGINTQYFGPGTRLTVL.

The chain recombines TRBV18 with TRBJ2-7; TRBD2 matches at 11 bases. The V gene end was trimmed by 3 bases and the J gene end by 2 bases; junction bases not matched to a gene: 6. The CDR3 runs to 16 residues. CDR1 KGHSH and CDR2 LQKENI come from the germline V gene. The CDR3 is CASSPLAGGSTYEQYF. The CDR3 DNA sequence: TGTGCCAGCTCACCTCTAGCGGGAGGCTCTACCTACGAGCAGTACTTC. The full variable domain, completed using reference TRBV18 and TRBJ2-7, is NAGVMQNPRHLVRRRGQEARLRCSPMKGHSHVYWYRQLPEEGLKFMVYLQKENIIDESGMPKERFSAEFPKEGPSILRIQQVVRGDSAAYFCASSPLAGGSTYEQYFGPGTRLTVT.

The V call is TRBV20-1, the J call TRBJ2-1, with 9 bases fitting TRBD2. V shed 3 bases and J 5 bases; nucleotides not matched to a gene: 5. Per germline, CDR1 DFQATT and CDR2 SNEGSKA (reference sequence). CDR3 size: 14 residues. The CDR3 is CSASVAGVDNEQFF. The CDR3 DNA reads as TGCAGTGCTAGTGTAGCGGGAGTGGACAATGAGCAGTTCTTC.

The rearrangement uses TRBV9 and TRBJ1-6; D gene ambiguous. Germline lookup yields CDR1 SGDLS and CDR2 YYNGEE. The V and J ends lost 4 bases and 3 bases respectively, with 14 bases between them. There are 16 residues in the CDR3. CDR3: CASSRNQDGYNSPLHF. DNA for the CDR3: TGTGCCAGCAGCCGGAACCAGGATGGCTATAATTCACCCCTCCACTTT.